What follows is one TCR beta chain and its context. Its antigen remains unknown. This sample was taken from a study of cytomegalovirus exposure and HLA in healthy donors. General study findings and limits: TCR beta chain V- and J-gene trimming was linked, in a later analysis, to a missense variant in DCLRE1C.

PCR primers comprised 60 Vbeta and 13 Jbeta primers. The table came from immunoSEQ multiplex PCR; TCRdb's copy has only in-frame clones and leaves some out. The table includes 200,000 or so clones, approximately 80% detected once. The sequenced sample was PBMCs. The sequence was obtained from a woman aged 18 to 35 in good health and CMV-seropositive.

In DNA form, the CDR3 reads TGCGCCAGCAGCTTGGAAACCGGGACTGTCTATGGCTACACCTTC. Translated: CASSLETGTVYGYTF. The chain combines TRBV5-1 with TRBJ1-2; a possible D gene is TRBD1 (5 bases). V dropped 0 bases and J dropped 4 bases, with 13 bases sitting between them. The CDR3 length is 15 residues. Germline assignment: CDR1 SGHRS and CDR2 YFSETQ.